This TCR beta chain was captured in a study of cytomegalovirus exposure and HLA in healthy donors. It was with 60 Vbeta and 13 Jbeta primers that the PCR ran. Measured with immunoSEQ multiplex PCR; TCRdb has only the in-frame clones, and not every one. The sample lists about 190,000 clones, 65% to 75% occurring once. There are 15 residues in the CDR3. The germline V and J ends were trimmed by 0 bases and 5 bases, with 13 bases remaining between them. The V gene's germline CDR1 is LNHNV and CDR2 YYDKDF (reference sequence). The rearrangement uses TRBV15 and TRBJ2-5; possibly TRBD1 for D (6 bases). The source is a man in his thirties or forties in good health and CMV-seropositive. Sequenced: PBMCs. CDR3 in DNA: TGTGCCACCAGCAGAGAGCCCTACAGGGCGGAGACCCAGTACTTC. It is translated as CATSREPYRAETQYF.